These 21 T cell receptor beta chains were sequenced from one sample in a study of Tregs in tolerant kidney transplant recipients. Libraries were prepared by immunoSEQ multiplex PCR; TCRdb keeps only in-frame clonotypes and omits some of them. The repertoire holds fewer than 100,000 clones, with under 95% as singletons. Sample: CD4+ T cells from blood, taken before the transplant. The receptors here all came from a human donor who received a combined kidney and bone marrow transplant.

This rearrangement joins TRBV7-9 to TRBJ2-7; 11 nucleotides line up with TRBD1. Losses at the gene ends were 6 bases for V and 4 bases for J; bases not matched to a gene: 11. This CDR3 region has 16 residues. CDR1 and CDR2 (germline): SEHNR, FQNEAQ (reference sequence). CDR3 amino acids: CASRPGQGAQTYEQYF. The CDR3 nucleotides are TGTGCCAGCAGACCCGGACAGGGGGCGCAAACGTACGAGCAGTACTTC.

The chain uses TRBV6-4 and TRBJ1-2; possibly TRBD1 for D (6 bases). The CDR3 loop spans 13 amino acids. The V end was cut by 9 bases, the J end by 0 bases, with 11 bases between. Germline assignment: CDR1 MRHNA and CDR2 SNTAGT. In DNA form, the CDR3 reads TGTGCCAGGTCAGGGGAAGCTAACTATGGCTACACCTTC. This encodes CARSGEANYGYTF.

The CDR3 DNA is TGCGCCAGCAGCCAAGGGCCTAGCGGCTCCTACGAGCAGTACTTC. Its protein product is CASSQGPSGSYEQYF. This chain connects TRBV4-3 to TRBJ2-7; 7 bases are shared with TRBD2. CDR1 is LGHNA, CDR2 YSLEER, per germline. The CDR3 runs 15 residues. V trimming: 1 base; J trimming: 0 bases; junction bases outside the gene matches: 3.

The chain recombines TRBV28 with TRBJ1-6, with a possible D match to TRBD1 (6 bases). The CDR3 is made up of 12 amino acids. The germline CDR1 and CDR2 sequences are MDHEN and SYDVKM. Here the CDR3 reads CAGGQINSPLHF. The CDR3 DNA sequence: TGTGCGGGGGGGCAAATTAATTCACCCCTCCACTTT.

CDR3 residues: CATSREAAYNSPLHF. The CDR3 DNA is TGTGCCACCAGCAGAGAGGCGGCCTATAATTCACCCCTCCACTTT. The V and J genes are TRBV15 and TRBJ1-6; D ambiguous. This CDR3 region has 15 residues. Germline CDR1 and CDR2: LNHNV and YYDKDF (reference sequence). Trimming cost V 0 bases and J 2 bases, with 5 bases left between them.

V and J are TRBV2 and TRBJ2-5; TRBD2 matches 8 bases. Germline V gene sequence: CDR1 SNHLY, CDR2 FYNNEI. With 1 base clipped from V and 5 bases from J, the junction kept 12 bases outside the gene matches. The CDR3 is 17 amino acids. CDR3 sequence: CASSEVRAGVGGETQYF. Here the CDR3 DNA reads TGTGCCAGCAGTGAAGTGAGAGCGGGAGTCGGAGGGGAGACCCAGTACTTC.

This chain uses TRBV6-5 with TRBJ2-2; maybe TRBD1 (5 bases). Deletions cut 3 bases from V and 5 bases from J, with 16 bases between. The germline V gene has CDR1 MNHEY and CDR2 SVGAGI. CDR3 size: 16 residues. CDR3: CASSYSRQGGTGELFF. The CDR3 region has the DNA TGTGCCAGCAGTTATAGTCGGCAGGGTGGGACCGGGGAGCTGTTTTTT.

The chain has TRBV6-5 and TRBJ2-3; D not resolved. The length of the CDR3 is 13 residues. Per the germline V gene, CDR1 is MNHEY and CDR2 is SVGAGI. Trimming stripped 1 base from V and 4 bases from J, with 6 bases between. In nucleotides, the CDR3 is TGTGCCAGCAGTTACTTAGGAGCAGATACGCAGTATTTT. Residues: CASSYLGADTQYF.

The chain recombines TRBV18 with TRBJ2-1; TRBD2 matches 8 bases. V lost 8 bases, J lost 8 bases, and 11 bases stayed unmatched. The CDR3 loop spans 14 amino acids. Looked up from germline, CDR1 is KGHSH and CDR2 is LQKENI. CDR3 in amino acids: CASRSGSGSYEQFF. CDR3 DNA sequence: TGTGCCAGCCGAAGCGGGAGCGGTAGTTATGAGCAGTTCTTC. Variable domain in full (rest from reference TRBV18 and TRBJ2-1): NAGVMQNPRHLVRRRGQEARLRCSPMKGHSHVYWYRQLPEEGLKFMVYLQKENIIDESGMPKERFSAEFPKEGPSILRIQQVVRGDSAAYFCASRSGSGSYEQFFGPGTRLTVL.

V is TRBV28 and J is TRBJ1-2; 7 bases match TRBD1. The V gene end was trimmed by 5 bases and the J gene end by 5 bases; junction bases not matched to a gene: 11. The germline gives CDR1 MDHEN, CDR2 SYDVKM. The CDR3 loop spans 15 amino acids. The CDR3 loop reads CASSVTTGMRYGYTF. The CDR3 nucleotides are TGTGCCAGCAGTGTCACGACAGGGATGCGGTATGGCTACACCTTC.

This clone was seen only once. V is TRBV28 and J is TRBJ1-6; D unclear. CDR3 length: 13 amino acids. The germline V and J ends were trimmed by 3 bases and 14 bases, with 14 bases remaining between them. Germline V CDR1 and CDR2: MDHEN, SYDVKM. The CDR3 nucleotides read TGTGCCAGCAGTTTGTCCGCCGTCGGGTCCCTCCACTTT. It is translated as CASSLSAVGSLHF. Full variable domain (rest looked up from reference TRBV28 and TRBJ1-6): DVKVTQSSRYLVKRTGEKVFLECVQDMDHENMFWYRQDPGLGLRLIYFSYDVKMKEKGDIPEGYSVSREKKERFSLILESASTNQTSMYLCASSLSAVGSLHFGNGTRLTVT.

Here the CDR3 DNA reads TGTGCCAGCAGGAACCCCCAGGGCGGCACAGATACGCAGTATTTT. Translating it yields CASRNPQGGTDTQYF. The rearrangement links TRBV6-5 to TRBJ2-3; maybe TRBD1 (5 bases). This CDR3 spans 15 amino acids. In germline, CDR1 is MNHEY, CDR2 SVGAGI. V lost 6 bases and J lost 1, with 14 bases in between.

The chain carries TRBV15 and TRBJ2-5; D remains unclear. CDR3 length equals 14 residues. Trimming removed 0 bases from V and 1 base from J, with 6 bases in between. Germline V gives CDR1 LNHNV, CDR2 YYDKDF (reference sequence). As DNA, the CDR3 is TGTGCCACCAGCAGAGATTGGAGCCAAGAGACCCAGTACTTC. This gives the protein CATSRDWSQETQYF. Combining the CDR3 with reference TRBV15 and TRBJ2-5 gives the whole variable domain DAMVIQNPRYQVTQFGKPVTLSCSQTLNHNVMYWYQQKSSQAPKLLFHYYDKDFNNEADTPDNFQSRRPNTSFCFLDIRSPGLGDTAMYLCATSRDWSQETQYFGPGTRLLVL.

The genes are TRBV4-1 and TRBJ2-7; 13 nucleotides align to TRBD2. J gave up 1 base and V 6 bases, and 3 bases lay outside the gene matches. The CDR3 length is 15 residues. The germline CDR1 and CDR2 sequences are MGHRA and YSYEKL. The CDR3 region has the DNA TGCGCCAGCAGACTAGCGGGGGGGAGGTCCTACGAGCAGTACTTC. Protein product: CASRLAGGRSYEQYF.

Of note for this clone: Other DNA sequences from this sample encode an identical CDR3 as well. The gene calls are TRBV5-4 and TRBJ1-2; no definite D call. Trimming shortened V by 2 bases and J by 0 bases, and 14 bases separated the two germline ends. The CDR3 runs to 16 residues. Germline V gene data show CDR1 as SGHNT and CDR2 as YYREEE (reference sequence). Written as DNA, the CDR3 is TGTGCCAGCAGCTTTGGAGCCCTGTCAGCTAACTATGGCTACACCTTC. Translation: CASSFGALSANYGYTF.

The CDR3: CASSSRRRAPGQGEYYSEAFF. DNA for the CDR3: TGTGCCAGCAGTTCTCGAAGGCGTGCCCCGGGACAGGGGGAATATTACAGTGAAGCTTTCTTT. The chain joins TRBV2 to TRBJ1-1; 11 nucleotides align to TRBD1. Germline CDR1 is SNHLY and CDR2 is FYNNEI. The CDR3 length is 21 residues. J was trimmed by 7 bases and V by 5 bases; bases with no gene match: 27.

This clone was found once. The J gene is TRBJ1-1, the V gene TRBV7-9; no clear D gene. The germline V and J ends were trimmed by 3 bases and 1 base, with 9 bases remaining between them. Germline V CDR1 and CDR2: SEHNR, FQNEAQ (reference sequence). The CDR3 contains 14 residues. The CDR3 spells CASSFTAANTEAFF. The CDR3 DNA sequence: TGTGCCAGCAGCTTTACAGCTGCGAACACTGAAGCTTTCTTT. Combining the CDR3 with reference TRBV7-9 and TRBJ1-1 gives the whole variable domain DTGVSQNPRHKITKRGQNVTFRCDPISEHNRLYWYRQTLGQGPEFLTYFQNEAQLEKSRLLSDRFSAERPKGSFSTLEIQRTEQGDSAMYLCASSFTAANTEAFFGQGTRLTVV.

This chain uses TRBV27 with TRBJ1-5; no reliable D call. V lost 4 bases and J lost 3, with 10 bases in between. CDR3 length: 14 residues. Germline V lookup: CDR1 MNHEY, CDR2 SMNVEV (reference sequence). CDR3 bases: TGTGCCAGCAGTTCCTACAGTTTCAATCAGCCCCAGCATTTT. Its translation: CASSSYSFNQPQHF.

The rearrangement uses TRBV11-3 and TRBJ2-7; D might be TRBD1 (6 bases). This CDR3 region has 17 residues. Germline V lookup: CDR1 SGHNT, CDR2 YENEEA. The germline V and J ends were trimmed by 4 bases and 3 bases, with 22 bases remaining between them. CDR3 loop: CASSSTTGYRPNYEQYF. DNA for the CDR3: TGTGCCAGCAGCTCAACGACAGGTTACAGACCGAACTACGAGCAGTACTTC.

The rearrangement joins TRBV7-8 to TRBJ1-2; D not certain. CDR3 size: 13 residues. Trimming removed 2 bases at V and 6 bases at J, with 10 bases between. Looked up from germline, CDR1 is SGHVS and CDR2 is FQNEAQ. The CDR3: CASSLYWENGYTF. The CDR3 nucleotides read TGTGCCAGCAGCTTATATTGGGAGAATGGCTACACCTTC.

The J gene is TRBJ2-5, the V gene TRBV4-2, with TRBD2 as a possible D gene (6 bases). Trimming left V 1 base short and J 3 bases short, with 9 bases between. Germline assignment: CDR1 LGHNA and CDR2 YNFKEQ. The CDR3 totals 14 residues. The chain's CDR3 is CASSQVGGEETQYF. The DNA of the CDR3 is TGTGCCAGCAGCCAAGTCGGGGGAGAAGAGACCCAGTACTTC.